This entry features one T cell receptor beta chain sequence. Which antigen it targets is not known. No much larger clone is present one base from it, and per-base qualities are unavailable. The sample is drawn from a study of cytomegalovirus exposure and HLA in healthy donors (dated by TCRdb to 2017 to 2019). Study-level background: In an earlier analysis of 587 of the donors, approximately 300 Gb of sequence data and 90 million to 120 million unique TCR beta sequences from 180 million or so T cells were reported. About 300 gigabases of sequencing data and 80 million or so unique TCR sequences were included in an early release covering roughly 600 HLA-typed donors. The study used immunosequencing to profile the T cell repertoires of approximately 630 subjects and linked those repertoires to cytomegalovirus serostatus. In the later analysis, no new phenotypic data were used to find candidate immune exposures; instead, reliance was placed on TCR beta sequences and their occurrence across donors. The genetic ancestry cluster associated with self-reported Caucasian donors included roughly four fifths of the 300 to 450 genotyped donors. All discovery cohort repertoires had been generated using a single sequencing platform. Both class I and class II loci were covered by HLA typing, at four-digit resolution. The number of donors typed differed by locus, with about 629-630 for A, B, C, DRB1 and DQB1, roughly 520 for DQA1, 600 to 610 for DPA1, and some 450 for DPB1. A later analysis re-examined previously published TCR beta repertoires from hundreds of donors and added high-resolution HLA genotyping to investigate patterns of TCR occurrence. Four to six DR-DQ haplotypes were handled as single units for association and clustering because linkage in the cohort was strong. Along with the roughly 670-subject first cohort, a separate validation cohort of over a hundred different subjects was used. The study combined high-throughput TCR immunosequencing, statistical association of individual TCRs with disease status, and machine learning to predict cytomegalovirus infection status. Genome-wide SNP genotypes for about 65% of the 666 donors were used in a later genetic analysis, which treated that subset as a discovery cohort. On average, roughly 200,000 unique TCR beta nucleotide sequences were sequenced per donor among several hundred genotyped donors of the cohort, with roughly a sixth of those sequences being non-productive. The study was designed to test whether signatures of past pathogen exposure could be identified by cataloging public T cell receptors. To decide whether each TCR beta V gene segment behaved as functional or pseudogenic, an earlier analysis of some 580 of the donors relied on high-throughput TCR beta sequencing. Donor age, sex, ethnicity and CMV serostatus were compiled alongside the repertoire data. The study at large found these results: In a later analysis, some 18,000 TCR beta sequences were associated with specific HLA alleles at a false discovery rate of 0.05. The 87-base-pair reads could not distinguish some IMGT-functional V segments, including TRBV6-2 and TRBV6-3, so those segments were excluded. A later analysis found that HLA-associated TCR beta chains were more clonally expanded and had lower generation probabilities than equally common non-associated chains. Compared with the roughly 700-donor mean, donors in an Asian-associated ancestry cluster had fewer N-insertions in productive TCRs, according to a later genetic analysis. In a later analysis, TCR association rates were found to vary across HLA loci, with the most associated TCRs seen for DRB1 alleles and the fewest for HLA-C alleles. Sequencing depth was assumed to be roughly uniform across donors in the presence/absence analyses, though that assumption may not hold. The study gave a list of under 200 TCR beta chains associated with cytomegalovirus. Most CMV-associated TCR beta chains appeared to be HLA-restricted in a later analysis, and the HLA associations seemed to be driven largely by CMV exposure. In an earlier analysis of over 550 of the donors, most TCR beta V segments were observed in productive rearrangements about 87% or about 30% of the time, broadly matching IMGT annotations. The authors suggested that the approach could potentially be generalized to other disease states and immunological phenotypes. Because HLA typing was unavailable for some donors at each locus, only the typed subset was used in association tests. In this cohort, only TCR beta chains were sequenced, and detectable features were limited by the absence of alpha or paired-chain data. Linkage disequilibrium might explain the correlated functional status among segregating V segments, but an unknown experimental factor could not be ruled out. CMV serostatus was the only immune exposure information available for the cohort. The sequencing pipeline was judged likely to have produced a cluster of highly shared sequence variants as a technical artifact. The classifier was reported to diagnose cytomegalovirus status with high specificity and sensitivity in both the original cohort and the validation cohort. Strong co-occurrence of HLA alleles, especially DR and DQ, made assigning TCR associations to individual alleles difficult. In a later analysis, several top co-occurrence clusters were reported to appear linked to parvovirus B19, influenza, CMV and Epstein-Barr virus. Because counts were too low, about 18 rarely observed V segments, including chromosome 9 orphons, were excluded from the earlier analysis of some 590 of the donors. In vitro tests confirmed that a few of the cytomegalovirus-associated TCR beta chains recognize cytomegalovirus antigens. While some public TCRs were present in many individuals, most TCR sequences turned up only very rarely across donors. A further reported finding was that TCR beta sequences accurately predicted the HLA-A and HLA-B alleles for most subjects in the first cohort. V-gene and J-gene trimming of TCR beta chains was associated with a missense DCLRE1C variant in a later genetic analysis, and the association was replicated in an independent cohort.

The germline V end is reduced by 4 bases and the J end by 8 bases; junction bases left unmatched: 4. The germline V gene gives CDR1 as KGHSH and CDR2 as LQKENI. Taken from cysteine to phenylalanine, the CDR3 has 14 residues. The only DNA kept is the CDR3, 42 bases in frame from the first base. In total, 500 to 700 healthy bone marrow donors made up the cohort. At the time of sampling, every cohort member was nominally healthy, though immune exposures that went unrecorded were likely present. The donor was CMV seronegative and was included in the group of about 400 seronegative cohort members. A peripheral blood sample was collected from each donor, and TCR beta sequencing was performed on peripheral blood mononuclear cells. The Qiagen DNeasy Blood Extraction Kit was used to extract genomic DNA from the blood cell samples. The library was prepared using the immunoSEQ multiplex PCR assay. For the multiplex PCR, a mixture combining 60 forward primers for TCR Vbeta segments and 13 reverse primers for TCR Jbeta segments was used. The CDR3 region of rearranged TCR beta genes was amplified from genomic DNA with a multiplex PCR assay. The Illumina HiSeq System was used to sequence the amplified TCR beta libraries as 87-base-pair reads. As for the authors' bioinformatics: A later analysis tallied roughly 76 million unique TCR beta chains across the approximately 670 repertoires, and about 10 million of those chains were shared by two or more donors. Raw reads were error-corrected and collapsed into unique sequences by a nearest-neighbor algorithm in which closely related sequences were merged to remove PCR and sequencing errors. Alignment of CDR3 sequences to IMGT reference sequences was used to assign V, D and J gene segments. For a sequence to be retained, a match of at least six nucleotides was required to both a V gene segment and a J gene segment. Rearrangements were called productive when the CDR3 lacked stop codons and stayed in frame with V and J; all others were non-productive. Following IMGT convention, CDR3 was defined as the stretch from the second conserved V-encoded cysteine to the conserved J-encoded phenylalanine. In an earlier analysis of around 600 of the donors, sequences lacking an unambiguous match to a single V gene segment were excluded. An earlier analysis of 587 of the donors classified V segments as functional when productive rearrangements were above 56.7% and as segregating when the standard deviation between donors was above 5%. To diagnose cytomegalovirus status from the catalog of TCR beta chain sequences, a statistical classification framework was built. In a later analysis, TCR nucleotide sequences were compared against IMGT/GENE-DB human TR gene sequences so that V and J genes could be assigned. The TCRdist pipeline was used in a later analysis to assign CDR3 sequences and most-parsimonious VDJ recombination scenarios. In a later analysis, every TCR beta chain was defined by the combination of its CDR3 amino acid sequence and its V-gene family, and reads without a unique V-gene family were dropped. To address suspected cross-contamination and a sequencing artifact, a later analysis removed approximately 600 highly shared, low-generation-probability nucleotide sequences. A later analysis calculated a clonal expansion index for each public chain from normalized within-repertoire ranks of inferred template counts. In a later analysis, generation probabilities were computed with a VDJ recombination model fitted to out-of-frame rearrangements, and the resulting probabilities were checked against IGoR. A later analysis scored TCR-TCR, TCR-HLA and TCR-CMV co-occurrence with hypergeometric tests, applying a repertoire-size bias correction to TCR pairs. False discovery rates were estimated in a later analysis by permuting HLA or CMV assignments 20 times. In a later analysis, co-occurring TCRs were grouped using DBSCAN, with TCRdist sequence similarity added in when clustering inside HLA-allele-positive subsets. Repertoires with fewer than 30,000 or more than 120,000 public chains were left out of co-occurrence clustering, as were several repertoires with anomalous nucleotide sharing. This immuneACCESS table, as held by TCRdb, lists in-frame sequences with V and J called but not all clones. Of the missing ones, under half trace to an unresolved V gene in checked studies; the others have no known cause. V, J and clone size are taken as reported in that table, and D and trimming were inferred from the DNA itself. This sample has 100,000 or so clones in its table, and around four fifths of those were observed once. 4.9% of the sample is in the top ten clones.

The source material was PBMCs. The sequence came from a woman in her forties in good health and CMV-seronegative. Rearrangement joined TRBV18 to TRBJ1-4, with TRBD1 matching 10 junction bases. The CDR3 region has the sequence CASSRGQGGEKLFF. The DNA sequence is TGTGCCAGCTCACGAGGACAGGGGGGCGAAAAACTGTTTTTT.